Sequencing of this T cell receptor beta chain was carried out in a study of post-analysis software for immune sequencing data. Prepared TCR beta cDNA libraries contained unique molecular identifiers. TCRdb re-derived calls from the PCR reads in MiXCR, one entry per CDR3 protein. The sample has roughly 800,000 distinct CDR3 sequences, roughly 50% seen once. This receptor was identified in a girl between 5 and 17 years old with multiple sclerosis. Sequencing was done on a sample of blood.

The CDR3 DNA reads as TGCGCCAGCAGCTCAACGGGACAACGCACGGGGGCCAACGTCCTGACTTTC. Amino acid sequence: CASSSTGQRTGANVLTF. The chain has TRBV5-1 and TRBJ2-6, with a weak D call TRBD1 (6 bases). Germline CDR1 reads SGHRS; CDR2 reads YFSETQ. This CDR3 spans 17 amino acids. With 3 bases removed from V and 4 bases from J, the gap between germline ends came to 17 bases.